These T cell receptor beta chains were read from a single sample in a study of shared clonotypes between healthy human individuals. The repertoire was sequenced with immunoSEQ multiplex PCR; TCRdb's copy has only in-frame clones and lacks some. The table lists a few million clones, approximately 94% of them singletons. What was sequenced was naive CD4+ T cells sorted from blood. Receptor source: a man between 18 and 29 years old in good health. Each CDR3 is given without its conserved first and last residue. The order of the fields is V gene, J gene, CDR3 protein.

TRBV27,TRBJ2-7,ASSPLAGVREQY
TRBV7-2,TRBJ2-7,ASSLDPSVYEQY
TRBV30,TRBJ2-6,AWDPGANVLT
TRBV18,TRBJ1-3,ASSEQGPEALSGNTIY
TRBV18,TRBJ1-2,ASSPAGTPLNGYT
TRBV7-2,TRBJ1-2,ASSPGQGPYGYT
TRBV5-6,TRBJ1-3,ASSFPGPSSGNTIY
TRBV7-3,TRBJ2-3,ASSLVNTDTQY
TRBV2,TRBJ2-2,ASSGGAGTANTGELF
TRBV18,TRBJ2-7,ASSSGTGSGPYEQY
TRBV6-1,TRBJ2-1,ASRLFGLDEQF
TRBV11-2,TRBJ1-5,ASSPGGSNQPQH
TRBV19,TRBJ2-3,ASRDPGGAKADTQY
TRBV2,TRBJ1-5,ASSEGAQPQH
TRBV7-9,TRBJ2-1,ASSLAQRETYNEQF
TRBV6-5,TRBJ2-6,ASRWGSSGANVLT
TRBV11-3,TRBJ1-1,ASSLGPSTEAF
TRBV18,TRBJ1-2,ASSPDDGYT
TRBV28,TRBJ1-5,ASTARVPGGNQPQH
TRBV4-3,TRBJ1-5,ASSRDRSNQPQH
TRBV5-1,TRBJ2-5,ASSSILAGGPETQY
TRBV4-1,TRBJ1-5,ASSQEGRAGSNQPQH
TRBV29-1,TRBJ2-7,SVGGLGPYEQY
TRBV19,TRBJ2-7,ASSIRLTGLDEQY
TRBV2,TRBJ2-1,ASRDFREEF
TRBV28,TRBJ1-1,ASSQLKDTEAF
TRBV19,TRBJ2-5,ASSTPRETQY
TRBV6-1,TRBJ2-7,ASSAATGSYEQY
TRBV19,TRBJ2-7,ASSIDPTSQQY
TRBV5-1,TRBJ2-2,ASSSGISLF
TRBV30,TRBJ1-5,AWSSGAHQPQH
TRBV30,TRBJ1-2,AWSVGAPYGYT
TRBV10-1,TRBJ2-2,ASSSGTGVGTGELF
TRBV6-5,TRBJ2-7,ASSPPAGGGYEQY
TRBV2,TRBJ1-1,ASSETQAGEAF
TRBV4-2,TRBJ1-2,ASSQVTGTGVYGYT
TRBV29-1,TRBJ2-7,SVGMRLAMNEQY
TRBV4-1,TRBJ2-5,ASSQYDRDSETQY
TRBV6-5,TRBJ2-2,ASSRTAGELF
TRBV28,TRBJ1-3,ASSPGQVTSGNTIY
TRBV4-1,TRBJ2-7,ASSRGRHLGEQY
TRBV6-5,TRBJ2-7,ASRRRLAQKYEQY
TRBV2,TRBJ1-1,ASSERVGDTEAF
TRBV19,TRBJ1-6,ASSVGARGSNSPLH
TRBV6-5,TRBJ1-5,ASSYASGNQPQH
TRBV7-9,TRBJ2-1,ASSLEGRKYNEQF
TRBV7-2,TRBJ1-2,ASSHYGYT
TRBV7-2,TRBJ2-3,ASSLLQDTQY